This T cell receptor beta chain was captured in a study of blood T cell repertoires in COVID-19. Trimming took 0 bases from V and 14 from J; bases not matched to a gene: 7. Germline CDR1 reads LGHDT; CDR2 reads YNNKEL (reference sequence). The CDR3 totals 13 residues. Ages ranged from roughly 18 to 100 years, with residence in fewer than 25 US areas. Methods used by the authors: Amplification of reference gene primers provided the estimated nucleated cell counts. Sequenced by immunoSEQ multiplex PCR; TCRdb stores in-frame clones only, minus some. The V and J calls and clone size come from that table; D and trimming were worked out from the DNA. Counted here are about 140,000 clones, approximately 80% occurring once; the ten biggest clones make up 1.5% to 2%.

The sample consisted of PBMCs or T cells enriched from blood (not recorded which). V is TRBV3-1 (or the pseudogene TRBV3-2) and J is TRBJ2-1; 7 nucleotides match TRBD2. This receptor was taken from a young woman who had been exposed to COVID-19. In nucleotides, the CDR3 is TGTGCCAGCAGCCAAGAGGGGGGAGGGCCGAAGTTCTTC. It yields the protein CASSQEGGGPKFF.